This T cell receptor (beta chain) derives from a study of T-cell memory formation after mild COVID-19. Findings and caveats of the study: Day 15 to 85 contractors were CD4/CD8 balanced; later expanders leaned CD4+.

A single record per CDR3 protein comes from TCRdb applying MiXCR to the 5' RACE reads. This sample has about 350,000 distinct CDR3 sequences, with around an eighth found just once. On this clonotype itself: Its antigen is not identified.

Looked up from germline, CDR1 is SGHRS and CDR2 is YFSETQ. V lost 5 bases and J lost 8; bases outside the gene matches: 9. The CDR3 has 14 residues. V is TRBV5-1 and J is TRBJ1-1; 10 nucleotides line up with TRBD1. Sequenced sample: PBMCs or a T cell subset sorted from them (not recorded which). The TCR sequence derives from a young man who had mild COVID-19 (a few samples of this study predate the infection). Cell type and time point are not known. CDR3 sequence (DNA): TGCGCCAGCAGACCCGGGACAGGGGTCTTGGAAGCTTTCTTT. It specifies CASRPGTGVLEAFF. The whole variable domain, filled in from reference TRBV5-1 and TRBJ1-1, reads KAGVTQTPRYLIKTRGQQVTLSCSPISGHRSVSWYQQTPGQGLQFLFEYFSETQRNKGNFPGRFSGRQFSNSRSEMNVSTLELGDSALYLCASRPGTGVLEAFFGQGTRLTVV.